This TCR beta chain was recorded in a study of Ad26.COV2.S vaccination and SARS-CoV-2 variants. Treatment noted: around 19 received Ad26.COV2.S at low or high dose, single or two shots; roughly five received placebo; per-sample allocation not given. The study sampled participants on day 63 after the first vaccine or placebo injection. The administered vaccine (an Ad26 vector) expressed Wuhan-strain SARS-CoV-2 spike. Data came from immunoSEQ multiplex PCR; TCRdb stores just in-frame clones and leaves some out. The repertoire holds more than 350,000 clones, 75% to 95% seen once, with 12% in the top ten. V lost 6 bases, J lost 5 bases, and 6 bases stayed unmatched. This CDR3 has 13 residues. The V gene's germline CDR1 is SNHLY and CDR2 FYNNEI.

The receptor was isolated from a person between 18 and 60 years old who received the Ad26.COV2.S COVID-19 vaccine or a placebo. The chain links TRBV2 to TRBJ1-1, with 7 bases lining up with TRBD1. Here the sequenced sample was peripheral blood, taken in a trial of Ad26.COV2.S vaccine versus placebo. The CDR3 loop reads CASSGPGGTEAFF. CDR3 DNA sequence: TGTGCCAGCAGCGGCCCAGGGGGGACTGAAGCTTTCTTT.